A single sample gave rise to the 4 T cell receptor beta chains below, sequenced in a study of blood T cell repertoires in COVID-19. Method: immunoSEQ multiplex PCR; TCRdb's copy keeps in-frame clones and lacks some. The table has tens of thousands of clones, roughly 90% seen once. The sample was peripheral blood. Receptors originate from a man aged 65-85 years with acute or convalescent COVID-19.

This chain uses TRBV14 with TRBJ1-2; unclear D gene. This CDR3 comprises 14 residues. Germline V lookup: CDR1 SGHDN, CDR2 FVKESK. Trimming shortened V by 2 bases and J by 8 bases, and 15 bases separated the two germline ends. The DNA for the CDR3 is TGTGCCAGCAGCCAAAGACAAGGCCACTCCGGCTACACCTTC. Translation: CASSQRQGHSGYTF. Complete variable domain (other parts from reference TRBV14 and TRBJ1-2): EAGVTQFPSHSVIEKGQTVTLRCDPISGHDNLYWYRRVMGKEIKFLLHFVKESKQDESGMPNNRFLAERTGGTYSTLKVQPAELEDSGVYFCASSQRQGHSGYTFGSGTRLTVV.

This rearrangement joins TRBV7-9 to TRBJ2-5, with 7 bases aligning to TRBD1. In germline, CDR1 is SEHNR, CDR2 FQNEAQ (reference sequence). The V and J ends lost 1 base and 13 bases, in that order; junction bases with no gene match: 6. The CDR3 covers 12 residues. CDR3 DNA: TGTGCCAGCAGCTTAGGTGCCCGGGACAGGTACTTC. Its translation is CASSLGARDRYF.

The chain is built from TRBV7-9 and TRBJ2-3, with TRBD2 matching over 8 bases. From germline, CDR1 is SEHNR and CDR2 FQNEAQ (reference sequence). The CDR3 is 16 amino acids. V shed 4 bases, J shed 0 bases, and the junction held 6 bases outside the gene matches. CDR3 DNA: TGTGCCAGCAGCTCATGGACTAGCTTAAGCACAGATACGCAGTATTTT. It is translated as CASSSWTSLSTDTQYF.

This sequence joins TRBV5-1 and TRBJ1-2; 11 bases map to TRBD1. The CDR3 runs to 14 residues. With V trimmed by 6 bases and J by 8 bases, 9 bases remained unmatched. From germline, CDR1 is SGHRS and CDR2 YFSETQ. The CDR3 DNA sequence: TGCGCCAGCACCGTTGGACAGGGGGCGGGAGGCTACACCTTC. The encoded protein is CASTVGQGAGGYTF.